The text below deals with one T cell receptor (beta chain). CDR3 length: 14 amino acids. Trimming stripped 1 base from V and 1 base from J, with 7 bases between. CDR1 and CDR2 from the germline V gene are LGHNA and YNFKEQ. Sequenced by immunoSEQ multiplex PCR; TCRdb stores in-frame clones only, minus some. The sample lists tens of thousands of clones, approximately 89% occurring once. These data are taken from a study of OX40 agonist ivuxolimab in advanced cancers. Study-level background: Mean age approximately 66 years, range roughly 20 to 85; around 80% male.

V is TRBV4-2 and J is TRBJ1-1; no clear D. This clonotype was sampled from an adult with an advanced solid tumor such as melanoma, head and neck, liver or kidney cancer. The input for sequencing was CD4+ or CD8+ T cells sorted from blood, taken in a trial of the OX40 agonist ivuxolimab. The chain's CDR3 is CASSQGYGNTEAFF. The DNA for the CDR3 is TGTGCCAGCAGCCAAGGGTACGGGAACACTGAAGCTTTCTTT.